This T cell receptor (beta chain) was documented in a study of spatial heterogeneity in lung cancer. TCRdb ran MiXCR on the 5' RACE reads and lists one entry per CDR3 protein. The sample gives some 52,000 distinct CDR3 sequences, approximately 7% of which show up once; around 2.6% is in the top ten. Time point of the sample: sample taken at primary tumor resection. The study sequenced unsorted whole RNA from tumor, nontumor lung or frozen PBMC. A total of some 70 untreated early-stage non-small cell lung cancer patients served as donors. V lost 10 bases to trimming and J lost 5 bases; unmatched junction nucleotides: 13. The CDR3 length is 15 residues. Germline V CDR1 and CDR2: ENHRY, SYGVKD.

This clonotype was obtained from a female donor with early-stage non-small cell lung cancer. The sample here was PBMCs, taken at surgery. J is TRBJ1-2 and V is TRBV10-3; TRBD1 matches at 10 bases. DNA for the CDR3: TGTGCCACTCGGCTTGGGACAGGGGTTGTATATGGCTACACCTTC. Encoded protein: CATRLGTGVVYGYTF.